This entry describes one TCR beta chain. These data belong to a study of blood T cell repertoires in COVID-19. Overall study: Acute and convalescent COVID-19 specimens originated in the United States, Italy and Spain. Nucleic acid was either cDNA or gDNA, and it came from T cells, B-cell-depleted T cells, or PBMCs.

Trimming took 4 bases from V and 1 from J; bases not matched to a gene: 7. This CDR3 has 18 residues. Germline V gene lookup returns CDR1 SGHTA and CDR2 FQGNSA. Per the study methods: For nucleated cells, counts were estimated from reference gene primer amplification. The method was immunoSEQ multiplex PCR; TCRdb's version includes in-frame clones alone and lacks a portion of them. V, J and clone size are taken as reported in that table, and D and trimming were inferred from the DNA itself. The profile shows hundreds of thousands of clones, less than 90% of them singletons. This receptor was taken from a man aged 35-49 years with acute or convalescent COVID-19. The sample consisted of peripheral blood. The V and J genes are TRBV7-2 and TRBJ2-2, with 12 bases fitting TRBD1. The chain's CDR3 is CASSSTGTGGRNTGELFF. The DNA for the CDR3 is TGTGCCAGCAGCTCAACCGGGACAGGGGGCAGGAACACCGGGGAGCTGTTTTTT.